Shown below are 21 T cell receptor beta chains from a single sample sequenced in a study of T cell responses to AZD1222 COVID-19 vaccine. Sequenced by immunoSEQ multiplex PCR; TCRdb stores in-frame clones only, minus some. The sample holds roughly 120,000 clones; around 83% are singletons and the top ten take around 10%. This sample comprised peripheral blood, obtained on day 0 of AZD1222 vaccination. The source is an adult in good health.

The chain uses TRBV2 and TRBJ1-5; D call uncertain. This CDR3 has 14 residues. From germline, CDR1 is SNHLY and CDR2 FYNNEI. V lost 7 bases, J lost 4 bases, and 14 bases lay in between. The CDR3 bases are TGTGCCAGCAAGGCCCGGACGGCGAATCAGCCCCAGCATTTT. Translated, it gives CASKARTANQPQHF.

The chain couples TRBV10-3 to TRBJ1-1; 8 bases line up with TRBD1. V lost 5 bases, J lost 5 bases, and 4 bases stayed unmatched. The V gene's germline CDR1 is ENHRY and CDR2 SYGVKD. This CDR3 is 13 amino acids long. The CDR3 protein is CAISKTGETEAFF. CDR3 nucleotides: TGTGCCATCAGTAAGACAGGGGAGACTGAAGCTTTCTTT.

This chain uses TRBV7-9 with TRBJ2-5, with D possibly TRBD2 on 5 matching bases. The CDR3 sequence is 13 residues long. Trimming left V 1 base short and J 5 bases short, with 8 bases between. Germline V gene sequence: CDR1 SEHNR, CDR2 FQNEAQ (reference sequence). The CDR3 DNA reads TGTGCCAGCAGCTTAGTCGGGGATGAGACCCAGTACTTC. It is translated as CASSLVGDETQYF.

V gene TRBV7-9 combines with J gene TRBJ1-2; 8 positions match TRBD1. The CDR3 runs 15 residues. CDR1 is SEHNR and CDR2 is FQNEAQ in the germline V gene (reference sequence). With V trimmed by 5 bases and J by 7 bases, 12 bases remained unmatched. The DNA of the CDR3 is TGTGCCAGCAGCAGTTGGACAGGGCTCGGGGGTGGCTACACCTTC. Translation: CASSSWTGLGGGYTF.

The CDR3: CASSSRRGPEAFF. As DNA, the CDR3 is TGTGCCAGCAGCTCTCGCAGGGGGCCTGAAGCTTTCTTT. This rearrangement joins TRBV5-6 to TRBJ1-1; 8 nucleotides agree with TRBD1. This CDR3 has 13 residues. Germline V gene sequence: CDR1 SGHDT, CDR2 YYEEEE. The junction had 4 bases not matched to a gene; V was cut back by 3 bases and J by 6 bases. The full variable domain, in which reference TRBV5-6 and TRBJ1-1 provide the parts outside the CDR3, is DAGVTQSPTHLIKTRGQQVTLRCSPKSGHDTVSWYQQALGQGPQFIFQYYEEEERQRGNFPDRFSGHQFPNYSSELNVNALLLGDSALYLCASSSRRGPEAFFGQGTRLTVV.

The chain couples TRBV5-1 to TRBJ2-7; D uncertain. V lost 2 bases, J lost 5 bases, and 5 bases lay in between. Germline CDR1 reads SGHRS; CDR2 reads YFSETQ. The CDR3 is 11 amino acids. The CDR3 protein is CASSFGNEQYF. For the CDR3, the DNA is TGCGCCAGCAGCTTTGGAAACGAGCAGTACTTC.

V and J are TRBV7-9 and TRBJ1-1, with D possibly matching TRBD1 (5 bases). Germline V CDR1 and CDR2: SEHNR, FQNEAQ (reference sequence). Trimming shortened V by 2 bases and J by 1 base, and 8 bases separated the two germline ends. CDR3 length equals 14 residues. In DNA, the CDR3 is TGTGCCAGCAGCTTACGTAGGGGGAACACTGAAGCTTTCTTT. As protein: CASSLRRGNTEAFF.

This clone was observed a handful of times. This chain joins TRBV9 and TRBJ2-1; 9 nucleotides match TRBD2. Germline CDR1 reads SGDLS; CDR2 reads YYNGEE. This CDR3 has 16 amino acids. The V and J ends lost 0 bases and 4 bases, in that order; junction bases with no gene match: 5. The CDR3 region is CASSVDAGGPYNEQFF. CDR3 coding DNA: TGTGCCAGCAGCGTAGATGCGGGAGGGCCGTACAATGAGCAGTTCTTC.

This clone was counted once. The chain carries TRBV6-1 and TRBJ2-2, with a possible D match to TRBD1 (5 bases). Germline V gives CDR1 MNHNS, CDR2 SASEGT. Between the trimmed V and J ends, which lost 2 bases and 8 bases, there was a span of 12 bases. The CDR3 totals 14 residues. CDR3 in amino acids: CASSERRESGELFF. As DNA, the CDR3 is TGTGCCAGCAGTGAACGCAGGGAATCAGGGGAGCTGTTTTTT.

This clone has a handful of counts. This chain links TRBV7-3 with TRBJ1-1; D is uncertain. CDR3 length equals 14 residues. The V end was cut by 5 bases, the J end by 1 base, with 11 bases between. CDR1 SGHTA and CDR2 FQGTGA come from the germline V gene. The CDR3 region has the DNA TGTGCCAGCAGCCCCAGGCCGGGGAACACTGAAGCTTTCTTT. It translates to CASSPRPGNTEAFF.

This clone was observed a handful of times. The chain links TRBV4-1 to TRBJ2-3; 9 bases align to TRBD1. V dropped 2 bases and J dropped 1; count of bases not matched to a gene: 7. Germline CDR1 and CDR2: MGHRA and YSYEKL. The CDR3 runs 17 residues. DNA for the CDR3: TGCGCCAGCAGCCAACCGTACAGGGGGCTTCGCACAGATACGCAGTATTTT. Translated: CASSQPYRGLRTDTQYF.

This clone was counted a single time. This chain links TRBV5-4 with TRBJ1-2, with 9 bases that match TRBD1. With V trimmed by 3 bases and J by 5 bases, 23 bases remained unmatched. The CDR3 is made up of 20 amino acids. Germline V lookup: CDR1 SGHNT, CDR2 YYREEE (reference sequence). CDR3 in amino acids: CASSWDREHTGPGLRYGYTF. The CDR3 DNA sequence: TGTGCCAGCAGCTGGGACAGGGAGCACACAGGGCCAGGGCTAAGGTATGGCTACACCTTC.

V usage is TRBV5-1 and J usage is TRBJ2-5; TRBD2 agrees at 7 bases. In germline, CDR1 is SGHRS, CDR2 YFSETQ. The CDR3 loop spans 14 amino acids. The junction had 6 bases not matched to a gene; V was cut back by 4 bases and J by 3 bases. The DNA for the CDR3 is TGCGCCAGCAGCAGGACTAGTTCGGAAGAGACCCAGTACTTC. Protein sequence: CASSRTSSEETQYF.

The chain carries TRBV5-1 and TRBJ1-1, with D unclear. With 5 bases removed from V and 7 bases from J, the gap between germline ends came to 15 bases. CDR1 and CDR2 (germline): SGHRS, YFSETQ. The CDR3 contains 13 residues. CDR3 sequence reads: CASSTGSLFEAFF. The CDR3 bases are TGCGCCAGCAGTACCGGGAGCCTTTTTGAAGCTTTCTTT.

J is TRBJ2-7 and V is TRBV2; no reliable D call. The ends were cut back, 2 bases at V and 4 bases at J, with 0 bases in the middle. The V gene's germline CDR1 is SNHLY and CDR2 FYNNEI. The CDR3 runs 10 residues. The DNA for the CDR3 is TGTGCCAGCAGTGAATACGAGCAGTACTTC. Translated, it gives CASSEYEQYF.

The rearrangement uses TRBV11-3 and TRBJ1-1; tentatively, D is TRBD1 (5 bases). The germline V gene has CDR1 SGHNT and CDR2 YENEEA. V was trimmed by 5 bases and J by 11 bases, leaving 24 bases between them. This CDR3 has 15 amino acids. CDR3 residues: CASSPGPLLEGDAFF. CDR3 DNA: TGTGCCAGCAGCCCGGGACCGCTTTTGGAAGGGGACGCTTTCTTT.

The CDR3: CASSVSSDFDEQYF. Written as DNA, the CDR3 is TGTGCCAGCAGCGTCTCCTCGGACTTTGACGAGCAGTACTTC. This sequence joins TRBV27 and TRBJ2-7; D is possibly TRBD2 (5 bases). Trimming shortened V by 6 bases and J by 5 bases, and 17 bases separated the two germline ends. Germline CDR1 is MNHEY and CDR2 is SMNVEV (reference sequence). The CDR3 is 14 residues long.

This clone was picked up one time. J is TRBJ1-1 and V is TRBV3-1 (or the pseudogene TRBV3-2), with D unresolved. Germline CDR1 LGHDT, CDR2 YNNKEL (reference sequence). Trimming left V 4 bases short and J 5 bases short, with 8 bases between. This CDR3 comprises 12 residues. CDR3 in DNA: TGTGCCAGCAGCCGCCTGGAGACTGAAGCTTTCTTT. It codes for CASSRLETEAFF.

V is TRBV13 and J is TRBJ2-1, with D uncertain. V lost 5 bases, J lost 4 bases, and 12 bases lay in between. The CDR3 consists of 14 residues. Germline loops: CDR1 PRHDT, CDR2 FYEKMQ (reference sequence). Written as DNA, the CDR3 is TGTGCCAGCAGCCCACAAGACAATTACAATGAGCAGTTCTTC. Translation gives CASSPQDNYNEQFF.

This clone has just one count. This chain links TRBV28 with TRBJ2-7; tentatively, D is TRBD2 (5 bases). The CDR3 has 18 residues. Germline lookup yields CDR1 MDHEN and CDR2 SYDVKM. V lost 6 bases, J lost 0 bases, and 24 bases lay in between. The CDR3 DNA sequence: TGTGCCAGCAGCCAGAGGGCCCGACGACTAACCAACTCCTACGAGCAGTACTTC. Its translation is CASSQRARRLTNSYEQYF.

The chain employs TRBV19 and TRBJ1-1; D possibly corresponds to TRBD1 (6 bases). CDR3 length equals 14 residues. V lost 2 bases and J lost 6, with 13 bases in between. CDR1 is LNHDA, CDR2 SQIVND, per germline (reference sequence). In DNA, the CDR3 is TGTGCCAGTAGTATAATGGGGGGGGCCGCTGAAGCTTTCTTT. This encodes CASSIMGGAAEAFF.